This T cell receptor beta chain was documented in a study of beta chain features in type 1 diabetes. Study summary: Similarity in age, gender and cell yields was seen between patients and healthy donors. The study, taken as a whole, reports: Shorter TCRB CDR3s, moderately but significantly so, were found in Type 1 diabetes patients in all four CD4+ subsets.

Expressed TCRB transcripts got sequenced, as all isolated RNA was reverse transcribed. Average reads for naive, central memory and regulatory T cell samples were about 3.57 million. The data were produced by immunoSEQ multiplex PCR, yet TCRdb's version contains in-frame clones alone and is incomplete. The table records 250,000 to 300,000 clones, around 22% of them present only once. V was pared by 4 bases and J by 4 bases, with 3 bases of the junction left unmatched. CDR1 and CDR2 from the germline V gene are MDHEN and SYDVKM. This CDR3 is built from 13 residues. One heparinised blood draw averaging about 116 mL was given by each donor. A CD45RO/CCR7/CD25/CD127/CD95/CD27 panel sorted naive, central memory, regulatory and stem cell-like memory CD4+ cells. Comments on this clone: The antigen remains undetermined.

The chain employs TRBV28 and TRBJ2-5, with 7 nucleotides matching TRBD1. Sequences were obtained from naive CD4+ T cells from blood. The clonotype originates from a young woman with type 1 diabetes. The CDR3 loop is CASSSGTVETQYF. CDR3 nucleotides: TGTGCCAGCAGTTCCGGGACAGTAGAGACCCAGTACTTC.